This TCR beta chain was retrieved from a study of low-dose radiotherapy and immunotherapy resistance in tumors. At the level of the study: Those assigned to Cohort 2 were treated with 1 Gy per fraction every two weeks (13 Gy in total over 26 weeks). Cyclophosphamide was given intravenously at 200 mg/m2 every two weeks, and each dose came one day before radiation and immunotherapy. Patients took 300 mg oral aspirin daily for four cycles from cycle 1 day 1.

Time point indicated: before trial treatment. This clonotype was counted ten times or more. Primers used for first-strand cDNA, a TRAV- and TRBV-specific set, covered both alpha and beta chains. TCR amplification involved 20 PCR cycles with a constant-region primer and V-primer adapter. In vitro transcription amplified isolated mRNA. TCRdb reprocessed the reads with MiXCR, giving one entry per CDR3 protein. The top ten clones hold 11% of a sample with some 71,000 distinct CDR3 sequences, roughly 30% of them seen once. The CDR3 loop spans 13 amino acids. Trimming pared 6 bases from V and 4 bases from J, leaving 11 bases between. CDR1 is MDHEN and CDR2 is SYDVKM in the germline V gene.

V is TRBV28 and J is TRBJ2-3, with D uncertain. The sequence derives from a female donor with ovarian cancer. Sequenced here: PBMCs, sampled before treatment. The CDR3 DNA follows: TGTGCCAGCAGGGGAACCGTCCCAGATACGCAGTATTTT. Residues: CASRGTVPDTQYF.